This entry is about one TCR beta chain. Antigen specificity is unknown. The V and J ends lost 1 base and 5 bases, in that order; junction bases with no gene match: 3. Germline V gene lookup returns CDR1 SGHRS and CDR2 YFSETQ. The CDR3 covers 13 residues. The data were obtained in a study of cytomegalovirus exposure and HLA in healthy donors. At the level of the study: Clustering assigned 70% to 90% of the roughly 380 genotyped donors to the Caucasian-associated ancestry cluster.

Nominal health characterized the donors when sampled, though unrecorded immune exposures were likely. The primer mix had 60 Vbeta and 13 Jbeta primers. Using immunoSEQ multiplex PCR, the repertoire was profiled, and TCRdb retains in-frame clones only, with some absent. The table lists about 200,000 clones. Study-wide findings and caveats: There were reportedly fewer N-insertions in an Asian-associated ancestry cluster than the approximately 600-donor mean, in a later analysis. Among the sequence variants, a highly shared cluster was likely an artifact of sequencing.

This clonotype was sampled from a man younger than 45 in good health and CMV-seronegative. V is TRBV5-1 and J is TRBJ2-7; TRBD1 agrees at 7 bases. Source material: PBMCs. CDR3 protein: CASSLQGVHEQYF. The CDR3 DNA is TGCGCCAGCAGCTTGCAGGGGGTGCACGAGCAGTACTTC.